This TCR beta chain was captured by sequencing in a study of T cell repertoires in cytomegalovirus infection (dated by TCRdb to about 2019). As for the study more broadly: The peptide stimulations were aimed at well-studied HLA-B-restricted epitopes as well as recently identified HLA-C-restricted CMV epitopes, whose presentation resists viral immunomodulation. The HLA type of each donor mattered for the analysis, because public TCR beta signatures pointed to carriage of CMV infection along with the matching HLA type.

What this sample's treatment or condition label stands for: in vitro stimulation with specific CMV peptide epitopes to enrich CMV-specific T cells. Paper-wide results and their limitations: The ex vivo response was dominated by HLA-C-restricted CMV-specific TCR beta clonotypes, which also provided the single most frequent clonotype in two of eight donors. Carriers of CMV infection plus the relevant HLA type were discriminated by the cumulative frequency of public TCR beta family members in the study cohort and in an independent approximately 350-donor cohort.

This sample was sequenced with an Illumina HiSeq 1500. In-frame beta chains were kept once TCRdb had trimmed the public reads at Q25 with fastp and called clones with MiXCR. Entries that share a CDR3 protein sequence are merged under the most common genes and DNA. The sample table contains under 850,000 distinct CDR3 sequences; only one count was recorded for roughly 30% of them. The ten top clones hold about 20% of the sample. Points on this clonotype: Its cognate antigen has yet to be identified. No base quality values were provided; no much bigger clone lies one nucleotide off.

This TCR came from a human donor in good health (CMV status not recorded). Some clones in this sample may be carry-over from other donors' samples. The sample here was cultured PBMCs, taken from culture after CMV antigen stimulation.

The nucleotides are TGCAGTGCTAGAGATCCAGGGGTTAGCACTGAAGCTTTCTTT. This yields the protein CSARDPGVSTEAFF. The sequence links TRBV20-1 to TRBJ1-1; perhaps TRBD1 is the D gene, with 6 bases matching. V loses 0 bases of germline sequence and J loses 4 bases, and the interval between the two ends is 12 bases. From a lookup of the germline V gene (reference sequence), CDR1 and CDR2 are DFQATT and SNEGSKA. The CDR3 numbers 14 residues from cysteine through phenylalanine. Kept here is only the CDR3 DNA, which spans 42 bases and is read in frame from base 1.